This TCR beta chain derives from a study of TIL therapy for anti-PD-1-resistant metastatic lung cancer. The CDR3 contains 18 residues. Germline lookup yields CDR1 SGHVS and CDR2 FQNEAQ. The V gene lost 4 bases and the J gene lost 0 bases, with 19 bases spanning the gap. The immunoSEQ assay was v3. Libraries were sequenced to around 2 million read pairs (survey) or roughly 4.5-6 million (deep). The table came from immunoSEQ multiplex PCR; TCRdb's copy has only in-frame clones and leaves some out. Counted here are tens of thousands of clones, 80% to 90% occurring once; the ten biggest clones make up 5%. Time point in this sample: pre-treatment sample, taken before nivolumab and TIL therapy.

The source material was blood, sampled at baseline. The clonotype originates from a person between 25 and 79 years old with non-small cell lung cancer. The chain links TRBV7-8 to TRBJ1-5; maybe TRBD1 (6 bases). The chain's CDR3 is CASSSTGWGPNSNQPQHF. DNA of the CDR3: TGTGCCAGCAGCTCCACAGGGTGGGGACCCAATAGCAATCAGCCCCAGCATTTT.